This T cell receptor beta chain originates from a study of blood T cells in healthy people across ages. Across the whole study: Template switching retrieved approximately one barcoded beta molecule for each two T cells.

The use of a sample-barcoded 5' primer and a J-beta primer mix characterized a second PCR of about 6 to 11 cycles. Tags on each cDNA molecule came from a template-switch adaptor with 12 random nucleotides. TCRdb re-derived calls from the 5' RACE reads in MiXCR, one entry per CDR3 protein. The sample yields about 1 million distinct CDR3 sequences, more than 35% seen once. Whole-study findings and limits: Higher naive T cell percentage went strongly together with higher TCR beta diversity.

Details on this clonotype: No antigen is known for it.

Sample: blood. This sequence was found in a woman aged 55-75 years in good health.

CDR3 nucleotides: TGCGCCAGCAGCCAAGGAGCGGCCACGTCTTTGTATGAGCAGTTCTTC. Its protein is CASSQGAATSLYEQFF. The chain has TRBV4-1 and TRBJ2-1, with D perhaps matching TRBD2 (5 bases). Per the germline V gene, CDR1 is MGHRA and CDR2 is YSYEKL. V lost 1 base to trimming and J lost 8 bases, with 18 bases between them. This CDR3 comprises 16 residues.